This T cell receptor beta chain derives from a study of T cell responses to AZD1222 COVID-19 vaccine. Repertoires were generated with immunoSEQ multiplex PCR, while TCRdb's copy carries only in-frame clones and drops some. This repertoire shows around 150,000 clones, 94% found once; its top ten account for over 0.95%. The V and J ends lost 6 bases and 4 bases respectively, with 15 bases between them. Germline assignment: CDR1 LNHDA and CDR2 SQIVND (reference sequence). The CDR3 is made up of 14 amino acids. This material consisted of peripheral blood, taken on day 0 of AZD1222 vaccination. The chain has TRBV19 and TRBJ1-1; D call uncertain. This TCR came from an adult in good health. In nucleotides, the CDR3 is TGTGCCAGTAGAAAGGACTGGGTGGGCACTGAAGCTTTCTTT. Protein: CASRKDWVGTEAFF. Looking up the rest from reference TRBV19 and TRBJ1-1 gives the full variable domain: DGGITQSPKYLFRKEGQNVTLSCEQNLNHDAMYWYRQDPGQGLRLIYYSQIVNDFQKGDIAEGYSVSREKKESFPLTVTSAQKNPTAFYLCASRKDWVGTEAFFGQGTRLTVV.